One sample yielded the 19 T cell receptor beta chains listed below, sequenced in a study of T cells after yellow fever vaccination. TCRdb processed the 5' RACE reads anew with MiXCR; each CDR3 protein has one entry. The data contain approximately 58,000 distinct CDR3 sequences, about 5.6% of them singletons. This material consisted of PBMCs, either bulk or a sorted T-cell subset (CD4+, CD8+, memory, or dextramer-sorted; not recorded which), taken on the day of the yellow fever booster vaccination. These receptors were obtained from a man between 18 and 29 years old who received the YFV17D yellow fever vaccine.

This clonotype was detected many times. The V gene is TRBV6-1, the J gene TRBJ1-2; no reliable D call. V shed 0 bases and J shed 2 bases, with 16 bases lying between them. Per the germline V gene, CDR1 is MNHNS and CDR2 is SASEGT. This CDR3 region has 17 residues. The DNA of the CDR3 is TGTGCCAGCAGTGAAGCGTTTGCACGAGTTGGAAACTATGGCTACACCTTC. It is translated as CASSEAFARVGNYGYTF.

This clonotype showed up many times. The chain has TRBV2 and TRBJ2-3; no clear D. The CDR3 sequence is 14 residues long. CDR1 is SNHLY and CDR2 is FYNNEI in the germline V gene. Trimming shortened V by 0 bases and J by 3 bases, and 7 bases separated the two germline ends. CDR3 nucleotide sequence: TGTGCCAGCAGTGAAGCCTTGGGGACAGATACGCAGTATTTT. Amino acid sequence: CASSEALGTDTQYF.

This clonotype showed up many times. J is TRBJ1-2 and V is TRBV7-9; D remains ambiguous. Germline V gene data show CDR1 as SEHNR and CDR2 as FQNEAQ (reference sequence). The CDR3 consists of 14 residues. V dropped 0 bases and J dropped 2 bases, with 7 bases sitting between them. In DNA, the CDR3 is TGTGCCAGCAGCTTAGCGCGCAGGAACTATGGCTACACCTTC. It yields the protein CASSLARRNYGYTF.

The chain uses TRBV10-3 and TRBJ2-2; TRBD1 matches at 11 bases. CDR1 is ENHRY and CDR2 is SYGVKD in the germline V gene. V gave up 4 bases and J gave up 5 bases; unmatched junction bases: 3. There are 15 residues in the CDR3. CDR3 amino acids: CAISARDRGTGELFF. Here the CDR3 DNA reads TGTGCCATCAGTGCCCGGGACAGGGGGACCGGGGAGCTGTTTTTT.

The rearrangement links TRBV25-1 to TRBJ1-1; 10 positions agree with TRBD1. The germline V gene has CDR1 MGHDK and CDR2 SYGVNS. J lost 0 bases, V lost 1 base, and 5 bases had no gene match. The CDR3 has 17 residues. DNA for the CDR3: TGTGCCAGCAGTGAATTGGACAGGGGGTTTATGAACACTGAAGCTTTCTTT. Encoded protein: CASSELDRGFMNTEAFF.

This clonotype has a handful of counts. The rearrangement joins TRBV7-9 to TRBJ1-5, with D tentatively TRBD1 (5 bases). V lost 4 bases to trimming and J lost 9 bases, with 10 bases between them. This CDR3 contains 12 residues. Germline-derived CDR1 and CDR2 are SEHNR and FQNEAQ (reference sequence). The CDR3 here is CASSSSGGPQHF. As DNA, the CDR3 is TGTGCCAGCAGCTCCTCGGGGGGGCCCCAGCATTTT.

This clonotype was detected a few times. The J gene is TRBJ2-5, the V gene TRBV20-1; maybe TRBD2 (6 bases). Germline V gene lookup returns CDR1 DFQATT and CDR2 SNEGSKA (reference sequence). The V end was cut by 6 bases, the J end by 2 bases, with 16 bases between. The CDR3 covers 14 residues. The DNA for the CDR3 is TGCAGTGCGCGTCGGGAGCCAACACAAGAGACCCAGTACTTC. This gives the protein CSARREPTQETQYF.

The chain carries TRBV18 and TRBJ1-5; D unclear. Germline loops: CDR1 KGHSH, CDR2 LQKENI. V lost 2 bases, J lost 4 bases, and 15 bases lay in between. The CDR3 is 16 amino acids. CDR3 region: CASSPEPSYSNQPQHF. The CDR3 DNA is TGTGCCAGCTCACCAGAACCCAGCTATAGTAATCAGCCCCAGCATTTT.

There are many counts of this clonotype. CDR3 coding DNA: TGTGCCAGCAGCTTGGAGGGGAGGGGGGCCAACGTCCTGACTTTC. It codes for CASSLEGRGANVLTF. The V call is TRBV7-3, the J call TRBJ2-6; D perhaps matches TRBD2 (6 bases). Germline-derived CDR1 and CDR2 are SGHTA and FQGTGA. This CDR3 region has 15 residues. Deletions cut 3 bases from V and 4 bases from J, with 10 bases between.

This clonotype appeared a few times. This sequence joins TRBV6-4 and TRBJ1-1, with a tentative D call TRBD1 (6 bases). Between the trimmed V and J ends, which lost 6 bases and 2 bases, there was a span of 16 bases. Germline CDR1 is MRHNA and CDR2 is SNTAGT. This CDR3 has 15 residues. CDR3 sequence (DNA): TGTGCCAGCAGAGATCCGGGACACCGAAACACTGAAGCTTTCTTT. This encodes CASRDPGHRNTEAFF.

This clonotype was seen ten or more times. The rearrangement uses TRBV10-3 and TRBJ1-6; no clear D. The CDR3 spans 15 residues. Germline V CDR1 and CDR2: ENHRY, SYGVKD. V was clipped by 0 bases and J by 3 bases, with 6 bases between them. The CDR3 sequence: CAISESGLYNSPLHF. As DNA, the CDR3 is TGTGCCATCAGTGAGTCGGGCCTCTATAATTCACCCCTCCACTTT.

Ten or more counts support this clonotype. This sequence joins TRBV2 and TRBJ2-3; TRBD1 might be the D (6 bases). Germline values: CDR1 SNHLY, CDR2 FYNNEI. V shed 10 bases and J shed 2 bases, with 19 bases lying between them. The length of the CDR3 is 15 residues. In DNA, the CDR3 is TGTGCCACCCTCAGGGAACAGGGCTACACAGATACGCAGTATTTT. The encoded protein is CATLREQGYTDTQYF.

This clonotype was found a few times. The chain has TRBV5-1 and TRBJ1-6, with TRBD1 identical over 7 bases. V lost 1 base, J lost 5 bases, and 12 bases stayed unmatched. The CDR3 extends over 18 amino acids. From germline, CDR1 is SGHRS and CDR2 YFSETQ. CDR3 bases: TGCGCCAGCAGCTTGCCACTAGACAGGGAAATGGATAATTCACCCCTCCACTTT. Translated, it gives CASSLPLDREMDNSPLHF.

This clonotype has a handful of counts. CDR3 amino acids: CASSQPGQGHIQYF. The CDR3 DNA is TGCGCCAGCAGCCAACCGGGACAGGGCCACATTCAGTACTTC. The chain is built from TRBV4-1 and TRBJ2-4; the match to TRBD1 covers 9 bases. CDR3 length: 14 amino acids. J was trimmed by 8 bases and V by 2 bases; bases with no gene match: 4. Germline values: CDR1 MGHRA, CDR2 YSYEKL.

This clonotype was counted a few times. V and J are TRBV6-6 and TRBJ2-5, with 7 nucleotides matching TRBD1. From germline, CDR1 is MNHNY and CDR2 SVGAGI (reference sequence). The CDR3 spans 15 residues. V lost 6 bases, J lost 1 base, and 8 bases stayed unmatched. CDR3 residues: CASRNRDSAQETQYF. Written as DNA, the CDR3 is TGTGCCAGCAGAAATCGGGACAGCGCCCAAGAGACCCAGTACTTC.

This chain connects TRBV7-8 to TRBJ1-6; D unresolved. V shed 5 bases and J shed 12 bases, with 11 bases lying between them. The CDR3 loop spans 12 amino acids. Germline V gene sequence: CDR1 SGHVS, CDR2 FQNEAQ. CDR3 protein: CASSVLYQPLHF. CDR3 coding DNA: TGTGCCAGCAGCGTGTTGTACCAACCCCTCCACTTT.

This clonotype has a count of ten or more. This chain links TRBV9 with TRBJ2-3; the D is unclear. Germline assignment: CDR1 SGDLS and CDR2 YYNGEE. The length of the CDR3 is 11 residues. V lost 5 bases to trimming and J lost 5 bases, with 6 bases between them. The CDR3 DNA is TGTGCCAGCAGGGGCGGAGATACGCAGTATTTT. Translated, it gives CASRGGDTQYF.

This clonotype showed up just a few times. This chain links TRBV2 with TRBJ2-3; TRBD2 matches at 8 bases. The CDR3 contains 14 residues. Looked up from germline, CDR1 is SNHLY and CDR2 is FYNNEI. The V and J ends lost 7 bases and 3 bases, in that order; junction bases with no gene match: 6. In nucleotides, the CDR3 is TGTGCCAGCAATAGACTAGCGACTACAGATACGCAGTATTTT. Its protein is CASNRLATTDTQYF.

The table lists this clonotype with many counts. V usage is TRBV4-3 and J usage is TRBJ1-2; D gene ambiguous. The CDR3 consists of 14 residues. The ends were cut back, 3 bases at V and 3 bases at J, with 11 bases in the middle. Germline-derived CDR1 and CDR2 are LGHNA and YSLEER. The CDR3 loop is CASSHLAGDYGYTF. The CDR3 DNA reads as TGCGCCAGCAGCCATCTCGCGGGTGACTATGGCTACACCTTC.